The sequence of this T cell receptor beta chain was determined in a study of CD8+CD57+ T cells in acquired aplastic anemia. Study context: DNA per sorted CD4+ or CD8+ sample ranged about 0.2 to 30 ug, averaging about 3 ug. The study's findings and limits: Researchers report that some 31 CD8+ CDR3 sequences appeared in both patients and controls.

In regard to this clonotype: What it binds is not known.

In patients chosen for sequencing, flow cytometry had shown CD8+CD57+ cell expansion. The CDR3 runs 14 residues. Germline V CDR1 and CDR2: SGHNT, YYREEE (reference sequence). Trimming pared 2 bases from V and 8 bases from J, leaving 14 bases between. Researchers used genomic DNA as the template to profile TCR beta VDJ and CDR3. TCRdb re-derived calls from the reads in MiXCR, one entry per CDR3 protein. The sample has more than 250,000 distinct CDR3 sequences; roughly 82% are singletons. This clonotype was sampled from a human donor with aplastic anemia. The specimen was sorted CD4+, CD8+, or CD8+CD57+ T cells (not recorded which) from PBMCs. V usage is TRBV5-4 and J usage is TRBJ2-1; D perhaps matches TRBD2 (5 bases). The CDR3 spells CASSFTGSRDEQFF. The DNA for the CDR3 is TGTGCCAGCAGCTTTACTGGGAGTAGGGATGAGCAGTTCTTC.